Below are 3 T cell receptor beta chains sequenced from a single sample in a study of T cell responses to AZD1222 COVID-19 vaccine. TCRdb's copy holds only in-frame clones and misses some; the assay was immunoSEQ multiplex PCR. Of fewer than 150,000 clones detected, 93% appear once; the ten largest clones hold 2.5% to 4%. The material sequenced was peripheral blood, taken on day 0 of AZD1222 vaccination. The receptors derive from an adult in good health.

CDR3 residues: CASSLRQGFAHEQYF. The CDR3 DNA reads TGTGCCAGCAGTTTAAGGCAGGGGTTTGCCCACGAGCAGTACTTC. The chain combines TRBV28 with TRBJ2-7, with TRBD1 as a possible D gene (6 bases). The CDR3 loop spans 15 amino acids. CDR1 is MDHEN and CDR2 is SYDVKM in the germline V gene. V was pared by 2 bases and J by 5 bases, with 16 bases between. The entire variable domain, with the rest obtained from reference TRBV28 and TRBJ2-7, is as follows: DVKVTQSSRYLVKRTGEKVFLECVQDMDHENMFWYRQDPGLGLRLIYFSYDVKMKEKGDIPEGYSVSREKKERFSLILESASTNQTSMYLCASSLRQGFAHEQYFGPGTRLTVT.

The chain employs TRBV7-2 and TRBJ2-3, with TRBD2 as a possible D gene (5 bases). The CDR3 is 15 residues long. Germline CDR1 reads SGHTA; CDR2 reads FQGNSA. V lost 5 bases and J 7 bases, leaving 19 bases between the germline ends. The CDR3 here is CASSRRADSLNTQYF. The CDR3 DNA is TGTGCCAGCAGCCGGCGGGCGGATAGTTTGAATACGCAGTATTTT.

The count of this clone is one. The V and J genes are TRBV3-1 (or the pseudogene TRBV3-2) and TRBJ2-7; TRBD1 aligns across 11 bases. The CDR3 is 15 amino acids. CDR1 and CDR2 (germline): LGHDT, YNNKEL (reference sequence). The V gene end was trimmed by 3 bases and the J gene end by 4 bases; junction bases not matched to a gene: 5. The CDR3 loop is CASSHSDRGPYEQYF. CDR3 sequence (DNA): TGTGCCAGCAGCCATTCGGACAGGGGGCCATACGAGCAGTACTTC.